This TCR beta chain was found in a study of cytomegalovirus exposure and HLA in healthy donors. Across the whole study: HLA-typed donors contributed 80 million to 85 million unique TCRs, which were held in an early data release.

Likely unrecorded immune exposures existed in these nominally healthy donors. Between the trimmed V and J ends, which lost 10 bases and 5 bases, there was a span of 17 bases. There are 13 residues in the CDR3. Per germline, CDR1 SNHLY and CDR2 FYNNEI. Study observations and caveats: Using a false discovery rate of 0.05, a later analysis showed that roughly 16,000 TCR beta sequences were associated with HLA alleles. The study put about 180 TCR beta chains on its list as cytomegalovirus-associated.

On this clone itself: The antigen remains unidentified. At the DNA level, this CDR3 is encoded by other sequences in the same sample as well.

This PCR relied on a set of 60 Vbeta primers and 13 Jbeta primers. Sequencing was performed with immunoSEQ multiplex PCR; in TCRdb, only in-frame clones are kept and a portion is missing. Among around 200,000 clones listed, roughly 90% were seen once. The gene calls are TRBV2 and TRBJ1-1; maybe TRBD1 (6 bases). Input material: PBMCs. The receptor comes from a woman between 25 and 40 years old in good health and CMV-seronegative. The CDR3 DNA is TGTGCCACCGAGGGGGTAGTGAGAACTGAAGCTTTCTTT. Amino acid sequence: CATEGVVRTEAFF.